A selection of T cell receptor beta chains follows, all from one sample in a study of cytomegalovirus exposure and HLA in healthy donors. Data came from immunoSEQ multiplex PCR; TCRdb stores just in-frame clones and leaves some out. The sample holds about 220,000 clones, approximately 88% seen once. The sample comprised PBMCs. The source of these receptors is a boy younger than 10 in good health and CMV-seronegative. Both conserved end residues are part of each CDR3. A D gene is named only where the DNA matches it firmly. Size is omitted from some rows. Given values are once, few, many or a class for expanded clones.

J: TRBJ1-1
size: NA
D: NA
V: TRBV6-6
DNA: TGTGCCAGCAGTTTGGGGGGGAACACTGAAGCTTTCTTT
CDR3: CASSLGGNTEAFF

J: TRBJ1-2
size: NA
D: TRBD1
V: TRBV27
DNA: TGTGCCAGCAGTTTAGACAGGGATTATGGCTACACCTTC
CDR3: CASSLDRDYGYTF

J: TRBJ2-2
size: NA
D: NA
V: TRBV7-9
DNA: TGTGCCAGCAGCTTAGACGGGTTTCCCGGGGAGCTGTTTTTT
CDR3: CASSLDGFPGELFF

J: TRBJ2-3
size: few
D: TRBD1
V: TRBV5-1
DNA: TGCGCCAGCAGCCAGGACAGGGTCACAGATACGCAGTATTTT
CDR3: CASSQDRVTDTQYF

J: TRBJ2-7
size: NA
D: TRBD1
V: TRBV2
DNA: TGTGCCCGAGCAAGGGCAGGGGGCAACGAGCAGTACTTC
CDR3: CARARAGGNEQYF

J: TRBJ2-5
size: NA
D: NA
V: TRBV20-1
DNA: TGCAGTGCTTCTAGTCCCAGTGAGCAGTACTTC
CDR3: CSASSPSEQYF

J: TRBJ2-1
size: NA
D: TRBD2
V: TRBV30
DNA: TGTGCCTGGAGTGCTCCGGGACTAGCGGCCAGCTCCTACAATGAGCAGTTCTTC
CDR3: CAWSAPGLAASSYNEQFF

J: TRBJ2-1
size: NA
D: TRBD2
V: TRBV10-1
DNA: TGCGCCAGCAGTGAGACAGCGGGGGGGCCGTTAAAGGGCAATGAGCAGTTCTTC
CDR3: CASSETAGGPLKGNEQFF

J: TRBJ1-1
size: NA
D: TRBD1
V: TRBV7-8
DNA: TGTGCCAGCGGCCACGGGACAGGGGGTATTGCTTTCTTT
CDR3: CASGHGTGGIAFF

J: TRBJ2-1
size: NA
D: NA
V: TRBV7-2
DNA: TGTGCCAGCAGCTCCGCCGGGGGAGGGGGGGATGAGCAGTTCTTC
CDR3: CASSSAGGGGDEQFF

J: TRBJ1-5
size: once
D: NA
V: TRBV2
DNA: TGTGCCAGCATGCTGGGCCGATATAGCAATCAGCCCCAGCATTTT
CDR3: CASMLGRYSNQPQHF

J: TRBJ2-7
size: few
D: NA
V: TRBV4-2
DNA: TGTGCCAGCAGCCGTGGGCCCGTGAGCGAGCAGTACTTC
CDR3: CASSRGPVSEQYF

J: TRBJ2-5
size: NA
D: TRBD1
V: TRBV6-1
DNA: TGTGCCAGCAGCGCCAGGTGGACAGGGGGTGAGACCCAGTACTTC
CDR3: CASSARWTGGETQYF

J: TRBJ2-5
size: NA
D: TRBD2
V: TRBV11-1
DNA: TGTGCCAGCACCCCCGGGACCTTGGGACTAGCGGGAAAAGAGACCCAGTACTTC
CDR3: CASTPGTLGLAGKETQYF

J: TRBJ1-2
size: few
D: NA
V: TRBV4-1
DNA: TGCGCCAGCAGCCAAGGACAGGATTATGGCTACACCTTC
CDR3: CASSQGQDYGYTF

J: TRBJ1-2
size: NA
D: NA
V: TRBV5-6
DNA: TGTGCCAGCAGCTTAGGGCAGGGACTGGTCTATGGCTACACCTTC
CDR3: CASSLGQGLVYGYTF

J: TRBJ1-2
size: NA
D: TRBD1
V: TRBV7-9
DNA: TGTGCCAGCAGCCCGCCGGGACAGAGCTATGGCTACACCTTC
CDR3: CASSPPGQSYGYTF

J: TRBJ2-2
size: NA
D: NA
V: TRBV7-8
DNA: TGTGCCAGCAGCTCTCTCACCGGGGAGCTGTTTTTT
CDR3: CASSSLTGELFF

J: TRBJ1-2
size: NA
D: NA
V: TRBV12-2
DNA: TGTGCAAGTCGCTTAGCGCAAGGGGGCGCATGTTCCGGCTACACCTTC
CDR3: CASRLAQGGACSGYTF

J: TRBJ2-1
size: NA
D: TRBD1
V: TRBV2
DNA: TGTGCCAGCAGGGAGGACAGGGGGATCAATGAGCAGTTCTTC
CDR3: CASREDRGINEQFF

J: TRBJ1-2
size: NA
D: TRBD1
V: TRBV4-2
DNA: TGTGCCAGCAGCCAAGAACAGGGGGAACGGTATGGCTACACCTTC
CDR3: CASSQEQGERYGYTF

J: TRBJ2-7
size: NA
D: NA
V: TRBV18
DNA: TGTGCCAGCTCACCATTGGGGGGACAGAGCCAATACGAGCAGTACTTC
CDR3: CASSPLGGQSQYEQYF

J: TRBJ2-5
size: NA
D: NA
V: TRBV7-3
DNA: TGTGCCAGCAGCTTAGTAGGGGCTACTTTTCAAGAGACCCAGTACTTC
CDR3: CASSLVGATFQETQYF

J: TRBJ1-1
size: few
D: NA
V: TRBV10-2
DNA: TGCGCCAGCAGTGAGTCCGGGACAAGCAATCCCAGGAACACTGAAGCTTTCTTT
CDR3: CASSESGTSNPRNTEAFF

J: TRBJ1-6
size: NA
D: NA
V: TRBV5-8
DNA: TGTGCCAGCAGCCCCTTGCTGAGGTCACCCCTCCACTTT
CDR3: CASSPLLRSPLHF

J: TRBJ2-7
size: NA
D: TRBD1
V: TRBV6-6
DNA: TGTGCCAGCAGTTACTCGACAGGGGGAGGCTACGAGCAGTACTTC
CDR3: CASSYSTGGGYEQYF

J: TRBJ2-7
size: once
D: TRBD1
V: TRBV5-6
DNA: TGTGCCAGCAGTCGTGGGACAGGCTACGAGCAGTACTTC
CDR3: CASSRGTGYEQYF

J: TRBJ2-7
size: NA
D: NA
V: TRBV6-5
DNA: TGTGCCAGCAGTTACTCTAGTCTGGGCGGGGTCTACGAGCAGTACTTC
CDR3: CASSYSSLGGVYEQYF

J: TRBJ2-5
size: NA
D: TRBD1
V: TRBV7-9
DNA: TGTGCCAGCAGACCATGGGCGAGACAGGGAATTGCGGAGACCCAGTACTTC
CDR3: CASRPWARQGIAETQYF

J: TRBJ1-2
size: NA
D: NA
V: TRBV7-9
DNA: TGTGCCAGCGACCCTGGGCCCCAGGTGGGCTACACCTTC
CDR3: CASDPGPQVGYTF

J: TRBJ1-1
size: few
D: NA
V: TRBV29-1
DNA: TGCAGCGTTGATAACCAGGCATTAGCTTTCTTT
CDR3: CSVDNQALAFF

J: TRBJ1-4
size: NA
D: NA
V: TRBV6-5
DNA: TGTGCCAGCAGTTACAGCACAGGGACTAATGAAAAACTGTTTTTT
CDR3: CASSYSTGTNEKLFF

J: TRBJ1-1
size: once
D: NA
V: TRBV10-3
DNA: TGTGCCATCAGTGAGTCGGTCGGGGGTGAAGCTTTCTTT
CDR3: CAISESVGGEAFF

J: TRBJ2-5
size: NA
D: NA
V: TRBV18
DNA: TGTGCCAGCTCACCAATTAGCGGAGAGACCCAGTACTTC
CDR3: CASSPISGETQYF

J: TRBJ2-7
size: NA
D: TRBD1
V: TRBV2
DNA: TGTGCCAGCAGCGAGGGACAGGGCCTGTACGAGCAGTACTTC
CDR3: CASSEGQGLYEQYF